This entry lists 19 T cell receptor beta chains sequenced from one sample in a study of vaccination effects on CD4 cells after COVID-19. Their recognized antigens are unknown. Here immunoSEQ multiplex PCR was the method, and the copy in TCRdb shows in-frame clones only, minus some. The sample lists about 45,000 clones; over 60% were seen once. Researchers isolated CD4+ T cells once less than twelve days of culture had elapsed. Vaccine administered to participants consisted of two doses of either BNT162b2 or mRNA-1273. Sequences were derived from CD4+ T cells from PBMCs cultured without peptide, sampled after COVID-19 vaccination. The receptors were sampled from a human donor who received a COVID-19 vaccine.

The CDR3 reads CASSPGTATEAFF. CDR3 nucleotide sequence: TGTGCCAGCAGCCCCGGGACAGCCACTGAAGCTTTCTTT. V is TRBV3-1 (or the pseudogene TRBV3-2) and J is TRBJ1-1, with TRBD1 identical over 7 bases. From germline, CDR1 is LGHDT and CDR2 YNNKEL (reference sequence). This CDR3 comprises 13 residues. V shed 4 bases, J shed 4 bases, and the junction held 3 bases outside the gene matches.

This clone came up a few times. This specimen includes other DNA sequences encoding the same CDR3. The V gene is TRBV11-2, the J gene TRBJ2-2; D uncertain. Germline CDR1 SGHAT, CDR2 FQNNGV. CDR3 length: 13 residues. V was shortened by 5 bases and J by 3 bases, with 7 bases between the two germline ends. The CDR3, as DNA: TGTGCCAGCAGCCTGGGGTACACCGGGGAGCTGTTTTTT. Translation gives CASSLGYTGELFF. Together with reference TRBV11-2 and TRBJ2-2, the CDR3 gives the full variable domain: EAGVAQSPRYKIIEKRQSVAFWCNPISGHATLYWYQQILGQGPKLLIQFQNNGVVDDSQLPKDRFSAERLKGVDSTLKIQPAKLEDSAVYLCASSLGYTGELFFGEGSRLTVL.

J is TRBJ1-4 and V is TRBV2; TRBD1 aligns across 7 bases. J lost 10 bases, V lost 0 bases, and 11 bases had no gene match. The CDR3 loop spans 16 amino acids. CDR1 is SNHLY, CDR2 FYNNEI, per germline. CDR3 sequence: CASSEAQLGQEGKLFF. The CDR3 nucleotides read TGTGCCAGCAGTGAAGCGCAACTAGGACAGGAGGGAAAACTGTTTTTT.

The CDR3 DNA reads as TGTGCCAGCAGTCCCGGCGGAAAACTGTTTTTT. The encoded protein is CASSPGGKLFF. The V gene is TRBV12-3 or TRBV12-4, the J gene TRBJ1-4, with unresolved D. This CDR3 is 11 amino acids long. Deletions cut 5 bases from V and 10 bases from J, with 8 bases between.

The genes are TRBV30 and TRBJ1-2; TRBD1 agrees at 10 bases. V was clipped by 3 bases and J by 4 bases; unmatched bases: 5. CDR3 length: 14 residues. The germline V gene encodes CDR1 GTSNPN and CDR2 SVGIG (reference sequence). This chain's CDR3 is CAWRTRTGGYGYTF. The DNA for the CDR3 is TGTGCCTGGAGAACCAGGACAGGGGGCTATGGCTACACCTTC.

The J gene is TRBJ1-6, the V gene TRBV4-2; tentatively, D is TRBD1 (5 bases). Germline V gene lookup returns CDR1 LGHNA and CDR2 YNFKEQ. The CDR3 length is 18 residues. V was pared by 4 bases and J by 0 bases, with 16 bases between. This chain's CDR3 is CASSPQTALSSYNSPLHF. The CDR3 bases are TGTGCCAGCAGCCCTCAGACAGCTTTATCCTCCTATAATTCACCCCTCCACTTT.

The genes are TRBV15 and TRBJ1-1, with a tentative D call TRBD1 (5 bases). The germline CDR1 and CDR2 sequences are LNHNV and YYDKDF (reference sequence). CDR3 length: 19 amino acids. V lost 1 base and J 1 base, leaving 22 bases between the germline ends. The CDR3 here is CATSRGTIRDWFGNTEAFF. CDR3 bases: TGTGCCACCAGCAGAGGGACTATCAGGGATTGGTTCGGGAACACTGAAGCTTTCTTT. Supplemented by reference TRBV15 and TRBJ1-1, the full variable domain reads DAMVIQNPRYQVTQFGKPVTLSCSQTLNHNVMYWYQQKSSQAPKLLFHYYDKDFNNEADTPDNFQSRRPNTSFCFLDIRSPGLGDTAMYLCATSRGTIRDWFGNTEAFFGQGTRLTVV.

The chain recombines TRBV27 with TRBJ1-6; D not certain. The length of the CDR3 is 12 residues. Germline assignment: CDR1 MNHEY and CDR2 SMNVEV (reference sequence). The V and J ends lost 5 bases and 8 bases respectively, with 7 bases between them. Here the CDR3 reads CASSRQDSPLHF. DNA of the CDR3: TGTGCCAGCAGTCGCCAGGATTCACCCCTCCACTTT.

V is TRBV11-2 and J is TRBJ1-2; TRBD1 aligns across 11 bases. CDR3 length equals 15 residues. Germline CDR1 is SGHAT and CDR2 is FQNNGV. The trim removed 5 bases at V and 5 bases at J, leaving 7 bases unmatched. CDR3 nucleotides: TGTGCCAGCAGCCCAACCGGGACAGGGGGGTATGGCTACACCTTC. Amino acids: CASSPTGTGGYGYTF.

The rearrangement links TRBV5-1 to TRBJ1-1, with D possibly being TRBD1 (6 bases). This CDR3 comprises 15 residues. The germline gives CDR1 SGHRS, CDR2 YFSETQ. The germline V and J ends were trimmed by 0 bases and 3 bases, with 12 bases remaining between them. CDR3 coding DNA: TGCGCCAGCAGCTTGGCTTGGGGGGCGGACACTGAAGCTTTCTTT. Its protein product is CASSLAWGADTEAFF.

This clone was recorded only once. The chain couples TRBV2 to TRBJ2-3, with unresolved D. V was cut by 3 bases and J by 3 bases, with 1 base left in between. Germline CDR1 SNHLY, CDR2 FYNNEI. The CDR3 length is 11 residues. The CDR3 sequence: CASSETDTQYF. CDR3 nucleotides: TGTGCCAGCAGTGAGACAGATACGCAGTATTTT.

The chain joins TRBV5-1 to TRBJ1-4, with D possibly TRBD1 on 5 matching bases. The germline CDR1 and CDR2 sequences are SGHRS and YFSETQ. V lost 4 bases and J 0 bases, leaving 10 bases between the germline ends. CDR3 size: 15 residues. The CDR3 DNA sequence: TGCGCCAGCAGCCAGGGACGGGCAACTAATGAAAAACTGTTTTTT. Translated, it gives CASSQGRATNEKLFF.

The chain has TRBV9 and TRBJ1-3; 8 nucleotides line up with TRBD1. The germline CDR1 and CDR2 sequences are SGDLS and YYNGEE. CDR3 size: 14 residues. V trimming: 8 bases; J trimming: 0 bases; junction bases outside the gene matches: 4. DNA for the CDR3: TGTGCCAGTCAGGGGGCTAACTCTGGAAACACCATATATTTT. This gives the protein CASQGANSGNTIYF.

This chain joins TRBV18 and TRBJ1-4; 10 bases agree with TRBD1. This CDR3 has 16 amino acids. Germline loops: CDR1 KGHSH, CDR2 LQKENI. Trimming at V came to 1 base and at J to 5 bases, leaving 4 bases not matched to a gene. Written as DNA, the CDR3 is TGTGCCAGCTCACCACAGTTGGGACAGGGGAATGAAAAACTGTTTTTT. Its protein is CASSPQLGQGNEKLFF.

The rearrangement joins TRBV2 to TRBJ2-1, with TRBD2 matching 9 bases. From germline, CDR1 is SNHLY and CDR2 FYNNEI. The CDR3 has 16 amino acids. Germline trimming cut 3 bases from V and 6 bases from J; bases unmatched to any gene: 9. The CDR3 loop reads CASSENIGLASNEQFF. The DNA of the CDR3 is TGTGCCAGCAGTGAGAATATCGGACTAGCGAGCAATGAGCAGTTCTTC.

This clone was picked up one time. V and J are TRBV24-1 and TRBJ2-5; no reliable D call. Trimming removed 2 bases from V and 1 base from J, with 7 bases in between. The V gene's germline CDR1 is KGHDR and CDR2 SFDVKD. CDR3 length: 14 residues. CDR3 nucleotide sequence: TGTGCCACCAGTGATTATAGTTTCCAAGAGACCCAGTACTTC. Translating it yields CATSDYSFQETQYF.

The V gene is TRBV20-1, the J gene TRBJ1-1; D gene unclear. Germline V CDR1 and CDR2: DFQATT, SNEGSKA (reference sequence). CDR3 length: 11 amino acids. Trimming took off 6 bases at V and 7 bases at J, with 12 bases between the two ends. CDR3 DNA sequence: TGCAGTGCAACCCGGACCGGTGAAGCTTTCTTT. It translates to CSATRTGEAFF.

In its sample, this clone was seen a few times. The V and J genes are TRBV5-6 and TRBJ2-7; no definite D call. Trimming cost V 2 bases and J 6 bases, with 9 bases left between them. The CDR3 contains 12 residues. In germline, CDR1 is SGHDT, CDR2 YYEEEE. CDR3 amino acids: CASSFGLGEQYF. Here the CDR3 DNA reads TGTGCCAGCAGCTTCGGGTTGGGCGAGCAGTACTTC.

The chain has TRBV6-4 and TRBJ1-2, with D perhaps matching TRBD1 (5 bases). CDR1 and CDR2 from the germline V gene are MRHNA and SNTAGT. The CDR3 covers 18 residues. Trimming removed 3 bases at V and 3 bases at J, with 23 bases between. The CDR3 is CASSEGVWARDGHYGYTF. In DNA, the CDR3 is TGTGCCAGCAGTGAAGGGGTCTGGGCCCGGGACGGCCACTATGGCTACACCTTC.